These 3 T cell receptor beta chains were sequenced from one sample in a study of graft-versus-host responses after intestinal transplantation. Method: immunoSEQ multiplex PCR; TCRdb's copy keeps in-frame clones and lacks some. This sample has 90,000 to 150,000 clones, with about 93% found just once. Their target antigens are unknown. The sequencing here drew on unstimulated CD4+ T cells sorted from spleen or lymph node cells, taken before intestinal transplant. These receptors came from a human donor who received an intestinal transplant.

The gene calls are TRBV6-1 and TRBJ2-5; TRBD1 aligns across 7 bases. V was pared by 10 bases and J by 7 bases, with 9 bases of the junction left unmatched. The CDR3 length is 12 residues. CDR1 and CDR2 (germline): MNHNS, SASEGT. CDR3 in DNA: TGTGCCACCACAGACAGGGTGGCGACCCAGTACTTC. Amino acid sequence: CATTDRVATQYF.

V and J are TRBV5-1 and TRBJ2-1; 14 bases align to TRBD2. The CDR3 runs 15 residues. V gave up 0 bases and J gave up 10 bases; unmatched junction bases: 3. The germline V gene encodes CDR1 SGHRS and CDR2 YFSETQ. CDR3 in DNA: TGCGCCAGCAGCTTGGGTGGACTAGCGGGAGGAGAGCAGTTCTTC. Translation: CASSLGGLAGGEQFF. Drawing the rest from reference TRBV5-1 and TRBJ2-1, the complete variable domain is KAGVTQTPRYLIKTRGQQVTLSCSPISGHRSVSWYQQTPGQGLQFLFEYFSETQRNKGNFPGRFSGRQFSNSRSEMNVSTLELGDSALYLCASSLGGLAGGEQFFGPGTRLTVL.

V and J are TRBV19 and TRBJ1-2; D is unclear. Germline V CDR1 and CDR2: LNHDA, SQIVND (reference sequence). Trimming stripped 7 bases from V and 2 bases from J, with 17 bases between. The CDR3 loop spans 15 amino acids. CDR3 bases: TGTGCCAGTATTTCCTTTCGGGGTCCGAACTATGGCTACACCTTC. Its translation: CASISFRGPNYGYTF.